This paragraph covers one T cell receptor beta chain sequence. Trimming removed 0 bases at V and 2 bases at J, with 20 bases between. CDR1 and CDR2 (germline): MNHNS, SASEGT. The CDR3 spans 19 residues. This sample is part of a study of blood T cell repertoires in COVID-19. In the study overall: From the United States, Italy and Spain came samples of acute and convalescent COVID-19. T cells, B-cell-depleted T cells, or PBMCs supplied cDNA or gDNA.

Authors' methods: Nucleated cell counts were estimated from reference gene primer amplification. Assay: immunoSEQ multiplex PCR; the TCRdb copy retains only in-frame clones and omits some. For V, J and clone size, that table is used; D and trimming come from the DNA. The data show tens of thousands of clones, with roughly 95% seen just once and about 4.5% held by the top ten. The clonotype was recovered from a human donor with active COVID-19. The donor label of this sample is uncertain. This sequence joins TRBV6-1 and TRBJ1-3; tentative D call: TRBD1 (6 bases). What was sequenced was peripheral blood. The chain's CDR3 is CASSEAPLAGGLTGNTIYF. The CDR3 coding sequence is TGTGCCAGCAGTGAAGCGCCGCTTGCGGGGGGGCTGACTGGAAACACCATATATTTT.